This entry lists 9 T cell receptor beta chains sequenced from one sample in a study of T cell changes during pregnancy in multiple sclerosis. Produced via immunoSEQ multiplex PCR; TCRdb's table is partial and in-frame only. Here the sample spans some 50,000 clones, 85% to 95% being singletons. Material: CD8+ T cells from peripheral blood mononuclear cells, obtained in the first trimester of pregnancy. The receptors come from a female donor with multiple sclerosis, enrolled in a pregnancy study.

This chain connects TRBV19 to TRBJ2-2; 8 bases match TRBD1. CDR1 is LNHDA and CDR2 is SQIVND in the germline V gene (reference sequence). The CDR3 runs to 16 residues. J lost 3 bases, V lost 2 bases, and 5 bases had no gene match. The CDR3 loop is CASSIYRGTDTGELFF. Here the CDR3 DNA reads TGTGCCAGTAGTATATACAGGGGGACGGACACCGGGGAGCTGTTTTTT.

This clone was detected once. The chain combines TRBV9 with TRBJ2-1, with TRBD2 identical over 10 bases. Germline V gene lookup returns CDR1 SGDLS and CDR2 YYNGEE. J was trimmed by 9 bases and V by 4 bases; bases with no gene match: 10. This CDR3 has 15 residues. The CDR3 region has the DNA TGTGCCAGCAGCCCTAGCGGGGCTAGCGGGGGTGAGCAGTTCTTC. It yields the protein CASSPSGASGGEQFF.

This clone counts as medium-sized. The rearrangement uses TRBV27 and TRBJ2-1; 9 bases align to TRBD1. The CDR3 contains 17 residues. After removal of 2 bases from V and 0 bases from J, the junction contained 5 bases not matched to a gene. Germline CDR1 is MNHEY and CDR2 is SMNVEV (reference sequence). The CDR3 sequence is CASSLRTGAFSYNEQFF. The CDR3 DNA follows: TGTGCCAGCAGTTTACGGACAGGGGCATTCTCCTACAATGAGCAGTTCTTC.

The chain recombines TRBV9 with TRBJ1-2, with unresolved D. Trimming took off 0 bases at V and 0 bases at J, with 9 bases between the two ends. The CDR3 is made up of 15 amino acids. Germline values: CDR1 SGDLS, CDR2 YYNGEE. In nucleotides, the CDR3 is TGTGCCAGCAGCGTAGCTATATCTTCTAACTATGGCTACACCTTC. Translated: CASSVAISSNYGYTF.

The V call is TRBV5-8, the J call TRBJ2-7, with 13 bases fitting TRBD2. The CDR3 is 18 amino acids. Germline CDR1 reads SGHTS; CDR2 reads YDEGEE. Trimming removed 5 bases from V and 5 bases from J; junction bases left unmatched: 16. The DNA for the CDR3 is TGTGCCAGCAGGTCCACGGGACTAGCGGGGACGCTTGCAGACGAGCAGTACTTC. Residues: CASRSTGLAGTLADEQYF.

The chain employs TRBV7-6 and TRBJ2-2; D not resolved. V lost 1 base, J lost 0 bases, and 9 bases lay in between. Germline V gives CDR1 SGHVS, CDR2 FNYEAQ. The CDR3 loop spans 16 amino acids. CDR3 loop: CASSLVANANTGELFF. In nucleotides, the CDR3 is TGTGCCAGCAGCTTAGTAGCTAACGCGAACACCGGGGAGCTGTTTTTT.

The chain employs TRBV29-1 and TRBJ2-1; 10 bases are a match to TRBD1. V was clipped by 6 bases and J by 8 bases; unmatched bases: 10. Germline assignment: CDR1 SQVTM and CDR2 ANQGSEA. The CDR3 is made up of 14 amino acids. The CDR3 bases are TGCAGCGTCCCTTGGGACAGGGGAGGGGATGAGCAGTTCTTC. The encoded protein is CSVPWDRGGDEQFF.

The CDR3 nucleotides are TGTGCCAGTGCGACAGGGATATACAATGAGCAGTTCTTC. Its translation is CASATGIYNEQFF. This chain connects TRBV19 to TRBJ2-1; 7 bases match TRBD1. This CDR3 is built from 13 residues. Germline lookup yields CDR1 LNHDA and CDR2 SQIVND (reference sequence). The V and J ends lost 8 bases and 4 bases, in that order; junction bases with no gene match: 5.

The chain carries TRBV2 and TRBJ2-7, with 7 bases fitting TRBD1. The germline V gene encodes CDR1 SNHLY and CDR2 FYNNEI. There are 16 residues in the CDR3. Unmatched junction bases numbered 17, after V lost 6 bases and J lost 6 bases. In DNA, the CDR3 is TGTGCCAGCAGACAGAACCTCGGGACAGACCCCGCCGAGCAGTACTTC. Protein sequence: CASRQNLGTDPAEQYF.